This T cell receptor (beta chain) comes out of a study of T cell repertoires in cytomegalovirus infection. MiXCR was run by TCRdb on the reads, yielding one entry per CDR3 protein. Seen here are more than 250,000 distinct CDR3 sequences, around 25% observed once, and the top ten hold more than 10%. Study-level results: People with CMV and the relevant HLA were identified by cumulative public TCR beta family frequency.

Turning to this clonotype: Antigen: not known.

This receptor was obtained from a human donor in good health (CMV status not recorded). Some clones in this sample may be carry-over from other donors' samples. The sample here was cultured PBMCs, taken from culture after CMV antigen stimulation.

The CDR3 is CSARDLGQNTEAFF. Here the CDR3 DNA reads TGCAGTGCTAGAGATCTGGGCCAGAACACTGAAGCTTTCTTT. V is TRBV20-1 and J is TRBJ1-1; the D is unclear. V was shortened by 0 bases and J by 1 base, with 9 bases between the two germline ends. The CDR3 is 14 amino acids. The germline V gene encodes CDR1 DFQATT and CDR2 SNEGSKA (reference sequence).